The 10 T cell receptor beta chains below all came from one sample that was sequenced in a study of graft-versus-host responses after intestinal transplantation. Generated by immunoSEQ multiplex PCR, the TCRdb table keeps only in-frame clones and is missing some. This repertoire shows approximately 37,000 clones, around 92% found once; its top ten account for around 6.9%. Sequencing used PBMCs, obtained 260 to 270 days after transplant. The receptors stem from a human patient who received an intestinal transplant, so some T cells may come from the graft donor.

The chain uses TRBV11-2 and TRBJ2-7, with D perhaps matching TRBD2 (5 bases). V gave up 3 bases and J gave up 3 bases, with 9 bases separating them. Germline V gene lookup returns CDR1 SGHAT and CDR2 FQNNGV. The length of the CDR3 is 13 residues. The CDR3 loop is CASSFDYFYEQYF. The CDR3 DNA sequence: TGTGCCAGCAGCTTTGACTACTTCTACGAGCAGTACTTC.

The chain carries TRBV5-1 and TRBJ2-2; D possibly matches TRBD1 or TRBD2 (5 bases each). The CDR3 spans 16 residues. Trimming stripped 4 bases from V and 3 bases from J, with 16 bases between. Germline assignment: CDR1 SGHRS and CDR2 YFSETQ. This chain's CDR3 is CASSRLTGLYTGELFF. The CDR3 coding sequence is TGCGCCAGCAGCCGGCTTACGGGGCTCTACACCGGGGAGCTGTTTTTT. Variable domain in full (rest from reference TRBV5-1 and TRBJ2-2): KAGVTQTPRYLIKTRGQQVTLSCSPISGHRSVSWYQQTPGQGLQFLFEYFSETQRNKGNFPGRFSGRQFSNSRSEMNVSTLELGDSALYLCASSRLTGLYTGELFFGEGSRLTVL.

Here the CDR3 reads CASSPTSLHGYTF. In DNA form, the CDR3 reads TGCGCCAGCAGCCCCACTTCACTCCATGGCTACACCTTC. The gene calls are TRBV5-1 and TRBJ1-2, with D uncertain. Between the trimmed V and J ends, which lost 4 bases and 6 bases, there was a span of 13 bases. Germline lookup yields CDR1 SGHRS and CDR2 YFSETQ. The CDR3 is 13 residues long.

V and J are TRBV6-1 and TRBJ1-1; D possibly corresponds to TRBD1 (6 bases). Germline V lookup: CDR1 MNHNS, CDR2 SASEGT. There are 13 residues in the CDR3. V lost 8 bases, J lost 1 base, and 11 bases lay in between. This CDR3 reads CASRGQPNTEAFF. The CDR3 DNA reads TGTGCCAGCCGGGGACAACCGAACACTGAAGCTTTCTTT.

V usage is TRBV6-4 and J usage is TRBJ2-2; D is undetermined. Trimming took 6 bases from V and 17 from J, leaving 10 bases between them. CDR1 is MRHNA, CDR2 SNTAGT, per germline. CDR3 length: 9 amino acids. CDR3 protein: CASSASIFF. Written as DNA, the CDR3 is TGTGCCAGCAGCGCGAGCATTTTTTTT.

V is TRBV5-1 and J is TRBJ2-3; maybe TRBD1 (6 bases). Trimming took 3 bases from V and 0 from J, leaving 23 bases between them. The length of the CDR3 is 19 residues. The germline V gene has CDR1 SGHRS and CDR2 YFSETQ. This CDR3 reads CASSSYIYPTGSSTDTQYF. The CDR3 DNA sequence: TGCGCCAGCAGCTCCTATATCTACCCGACAGGCTCTAGCACAGATACGCAGTATTTT.

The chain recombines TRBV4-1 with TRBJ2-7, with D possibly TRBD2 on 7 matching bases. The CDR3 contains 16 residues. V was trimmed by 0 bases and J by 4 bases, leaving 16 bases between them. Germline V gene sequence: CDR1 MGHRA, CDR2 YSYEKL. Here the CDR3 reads CASSQEGVGGRYEQYF. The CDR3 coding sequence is TGCGCCAGCAGCCAAGAAGGGGTCGGGGGGCGGTACGAGCAGTACTTC.

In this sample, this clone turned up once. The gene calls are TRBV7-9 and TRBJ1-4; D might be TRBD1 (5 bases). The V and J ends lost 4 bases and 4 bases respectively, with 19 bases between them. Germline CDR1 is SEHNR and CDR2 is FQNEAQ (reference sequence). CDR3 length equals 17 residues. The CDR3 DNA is TGTGCCAGCAGCTCCTCTTCTGGAGGGGACTTTAATGAAAAACTGTTTTTT. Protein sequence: CASSSSSGGDFNEKLFF.

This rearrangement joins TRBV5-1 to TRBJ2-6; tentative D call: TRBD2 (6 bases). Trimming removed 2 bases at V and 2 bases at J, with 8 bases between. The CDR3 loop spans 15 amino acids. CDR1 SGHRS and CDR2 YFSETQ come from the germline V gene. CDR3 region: CASSLGTAGANVLTF. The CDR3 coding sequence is TGCGCCAGCAGCTTAGGGACTGCTGGGGCCAACGTCCTGACTTTC.

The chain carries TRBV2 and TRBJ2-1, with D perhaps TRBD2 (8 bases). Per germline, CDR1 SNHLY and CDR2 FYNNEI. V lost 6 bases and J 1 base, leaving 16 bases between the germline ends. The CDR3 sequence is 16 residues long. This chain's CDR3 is CASSREGTASYNEQFF. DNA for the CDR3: TGTGCCAGCAGCCGGGAGGGGACAGCTTCCTACAATGAGCAGTTCTTC.